Listed below are T cell receptor beta chains from one sample, sequenced in a study of T cell repertoires in cytomegalovirus infection. TCRdb passed the reads through MiXCR, listing each CDR3 protein once. This table has just over 300,000 distinct CDR3 sequences, about 17% appearing once. Material: PBMCs. The receptor set was obtained from a human donor in good health (CMV status not recorded). Some clones in this sample may be carry-over from other donors' samples. Each CDR3 is given with its conserved first and last residue. The order of the fields is J gene, V gene, CDR3 length, CDR3 protein.

TRBJ2-1 | TRBV29-1 | 15 | CSVALGPSSYNEQFF
TRBJ1-1 | TRBV7-2 | 17 | CASSSPSSGQGRTEAFF
TRBJ2-1 | TRBV5-4 | 16 | CASSPSRGSSYNEQFF
TRBJ2-7 | TRBV12-3/TRBV12-4 | 14 | CASSSGDRTYEQYF
TRBJ1-1 | TRBV3-1 | 13 | CASSNQGETEAFF
TRBJ2-7 | TRBV5-6 | 15 | CASSLEGAGGYEQYF
TRBJ2-5 | TRBV18 | 13 | CASSPRAEETQYF
TRBJ1-4 | TRBV7-8 | 17 | CASSLGQGGRVGEKLFF
TRBJ2-5 | TRBV19 | 15 | CASSEATAAKETQYF
TRBJ2-5 | TRBV7-8 | 15 | CASSLARGGRETQYF
TRBJ2-1 | TRBV7-8 | 15 | CASSLRSGGAVEQFF
TRBJ2-3 | TRBV20-1 | 14 | CSASLRIFGDTQYF
TRBJ2-3 | TRBV7-2 | 18 | CATTSLTSGGPFTDTQYF
TRBJ1-2 | TRBV29-1 | 12 | CSVETGTYGYTF
TRBJ1-2 | TRBV12-3/TRBV12-4 | 14 | CASRYGQGPSGYTF
TRBJ2-1 | TRBV19 | 15 | CASSAGTGANNEQFF
TRBJ1-5 | TRBV4-1 | 16 | CASSQGRGRSNQPQHF
TRBJ1-1 | TRBV7-3 | 14 | CASSLTGSGTEAFF
TRBJ2-3 | TRBV12-3/TRBV12-4 | 15 | CASSLVLASTDTQYF
TRBJ1-2 | TRBV4-2 | 17 | CASSQEMGGTLRYGYTF
TRBJ1-1 | TRBV6-5 | 14 | CASRPNTERGKAFF
TRBJ2-3 | TRBV11-3 | 16 | CASSPEGGRGTDTQYF